This T cell receptor beta chain was obtained from a study of blood T cell repertoires in COVID-19. The wider study: Sites in the United States, Italy and Spain provided acute and convalescent COVID-19 samples. T cells, B-cell-depleted T cells, or PBMCs provided the cDNA or gDNA that served as material.

The CDR3 spans 15 residues. V dropped 6 bases and J dropped 6; count of bases not matched to a gene: 13. Germline CDR1 SEHNR, CDR2 FQNEAQ (reference sequence). Original data processing: Reference gene primer amplification gave nucleated cell count estimates. The protocol was immunoSEQ multiplex PCR, while the TCRdb copy is restricted to in-frame clones and leaves out a portion. Clone size and V and J calls were adopted from that table, with D and trimming inferred from the DNA. The data hold 150,000 to 200,000 clones, with over 80% observed a single time. This clone showed up just once. Seattle enrolled patients during active infection and tracked them longitudinally.

The sequence came from a woman of 80 years or more with COVID-19, enrolled during active disease. The rearrangement joins TRBV7-9 to TRBJ2-7; TRBD2 matches at 8 bases. Sequenced: peripheral blood. This CDR3 reads CASSPVGTRAGEQYF. CDR3 in DNA: TGTGCCAGCAGTCCCGTTGGGACTAGAGCTGGCGAGCAGTACTTC. Drawing the rest from reference TRBV7-9 and TRBJ2-7, the complete variable domain is DTGVSQNPRHKITKRGQNVTFRCDPISEHNRLYWYRQTLGQGPEFLTYFQNEAQLEKSRLLSDRFSAERPKGSFSTLEIQRTEQGDSAMYLCASSPVGTRAGEQYFGPGTRLTVT.